A few counts support the clone carrying this TCR beta chain. Authors' methods: Reference gene primer amplification gave nucleated cell count estimates. Repertoires were generated with immunoSEQ multiplex PCR, while TCRdb's copy carries only in-frame clones and drops some. V, J and clone size are those of that table, while D and trimming were read from the DNA. This table has 90,000 or so clones, around nine tenths appearing once. The CDR3 loop spans 15 amino acids. Germline-derived CDR1 and CDR2 are SGHVS and FNYEAQ. V was cut by 1 base and J by 1 base, with 10 bases left in between. This sample stems from a study of blood T cell repertoires in COVID-19. As for the study in general: Sites in the United States, Italy and Spain provided acute and convalescent COVID-19 samples.

Sequenced material: peripheral blood. The clonotype was recovered from a man of 80 years or more with active or convalescent COVID-19. V and J are TRBV7-6 and TRBJ2-5; the D gene is possibly TRBD2 (5 bases). Here the CDR3 DNA reads TGTGCCAGCAGCTTAGTATCGGGAAGCCAAGAGACCCAGTACTTC. Translated: CASSLVSGSQETQYF.